This entry features one T cell receptor (beta chain) sequence. The target antigen is unknown. This record belongs to a study of siplizumab effects on memory and regulatory T cells. Whole-study results and caveats: Controls showed an average of approximately 28% Treg-derived mappable alloreactive CD4+ clones, while siplizumab showed 55% to 80%. With siplizumab, cumulative frequency of CD4+ memory-derived alloreactive sequences dropped significantly. Only a minority of proliferating CD4+ or CD8+ clones had an assignable naive or memory phenotype, with roughly 75-97% lacking one.

Clones were sequenced by immunoSEQ multiplex PCR, and TCRdb holds only the in-frame ones, with some missing. The data contain about 100,000 clones, approximately 91% of them singletons. Germline loops: CDR1 SQVTM, CDR2 ANQGSEA. CDR3 length equals 12 residues. V shed 7 bases and J shed 0 bases, with 9 bases lying between them. The chain is built from TRBV29-1 and TRBJ1-2; D ambiguous. Material for sequencing was CD4+ T cells sorted from blood. This receptor was obtained from a human donor in good health. The CDR3: CSGRTSNYGYTF. In DNA, the CDR3 is TGCAGCGGCCGGACTTCTAACTATGGCTACACCTTC.